This T cell receptor (beta chain) was recorded in a study of cytomegalovirus exposure and HLA in healthy donors. Turning to this clone: Its antigen is as yet unknown.

Study conclusions and caveats: Specificity for CMV antigens was confirmed in vitro for a few of the CMV-associated chains.

Germline trimming cut 3 bases from V and 0 bases from J; bases unmatched to any gene: 2. Germline V gene data show CDR1 as SGHAT and CDR2 as FQNNGV. CDR3 size: 15 residues. PCR used 60 Vbeta primers and 13 Jbeta primers. Method: immunoSEQ multiplex PCR; TCRdb's copy keeps in-frame clones and lacks some. Of 70,000 or so clones listed, roughly 70% were seen once; the top ten hold approximately 11%. The TCR sequence derives from a woman in her 30s in good health and CMV-seronegative. Source material: PBMCs. The genes are TRBV11-2 and TRBJ2-3; 8 nucleotides line up with TRBD2. The CDR3 bases are TGTGCCAGCAGCTTCGAGCGGGGGAGCACAGATACGCAGTATTTT. This codes for CASSFERGSTDTQYF.